This T cell receptor beta chain was recovered during a study of blood T cell repertoires in COVID-19. Sequencing was performed with immunoSEQ multiplex PCR; in TCRdb, only in-frame clones are kept and a portion is missing. The data show some 390,000 clones, 85% to 90% seen once. The germline V gene has CDR1 KGHSH and CDR2 LQKENI. This CDR3 spans 14 amino acids. Trimming stripped 0 bases from V and 7 bases from J, with 10 bases between. Residents of approximately 25 US areas, aged about 18 to 95 years, made up the participants. The receptor comes from a man aged 25-45 years who had recovered from COVID-19. This sequence joins TRBV18 and TRBJ2-4; a weak D match, TRBD2 (6 bases). Specimen: PBMCs or T cells enriched from blood (not recorded which). CDR3 sequence (DNA): TGTGCCAGCTCACCACCGGGAGGACCGAACATTCAGTACTTC. It yields the protein CASSPPGGPNIQYF.